These 25 T cell receptor beta chains were all obtained from the same sample, sequenced in a study of blood T cells in healthy people across ages. A sample-barcoded 5' primer and a J-beta primer mix were used in a second PCR of roughly 7 to 11 cycles. Via MiXCR, TCRdb re-called the 5' RACE reads, giving one row per CDR3 protein. The table records roughly 800,000 distinct CDR3 sequences, about three fifths of them present only once. The sample taken for sequencing was blood. The source of these receptors is a man between 25 and 39 years old in good health.

V is TRBV28 and J is TRBJ2-5; 8 bases match TRBD1. The CDR3 has 17 amino acids. CDR1 is MDHEN, CDR2 SYDVKM, per germline. The V segment lost 5 bases and the J segment 4 bases; nucleotides outside the gene matches: 15. The CDR3 nucleotides are TGTGCCAGCAGTATCAGCGCCGGGACAGGAACTAGAGAGACCCAGTACTTC. It yields the protein CASSISAGTGTRETQYF. Looking up the rest from reference TRBV28 and TRBJ2-5 gives the full variable domain: DVKVTQSSRYLVKRTGEKVFLECVQDMDHENMFWYRQDPGLGLRLIYFSYDVKMKEKGDIPEGYSVSREKKERFSLILESASTNQTSMYLCASSISAGTGTRETQYFGPGTRLLVL.

The gene calls are TRBV12-3 or TRBV12-4 and TRBJ2-1, with TRBD2 identical over 8 bases. The CDR3 is 14 residues long. V shed 5 bases, J shed 7 bases, and the junction held 7 bases outside the gene matches. CDR3 DNA: TGTGCCAGCAGTGATAGCGGGGCCTTTAATGAGCAGTTCTTC. Translation gives CASSDSGAFNEQFF.

This clonotype was seen only a few times. The V call is TRBV20-1, the J call TRBJ2-5; 11 positions agree with TRBD2. Per the germline V gene, CDR1 is DFQATT and CDR2 is SNEGSKA (reference sequence). J lost 2 bases, V lost 5 bases, and 10 bases had no gene match. CDR3 length equals 16 residues. CDR3 DNA: TGCAGTGCTCAACCGGGACTAGCGGATTCTCAAGAGACCCAGTACTTC. It encodes CSAQPGLADSQETQYF.

The V and J genes are TRBV7-2 and TRBJ1-4; D remains ambiguous. Trimming took 5 bases from V and 7 from J, leaving 17 bases between them. Germline assignment: CDR1 SGHTA and CDR2 FQGNSA. The CDR3 totals 15 residues. CDR3 residues: CASSLTRRVGEKLFF. In DNA form, the CDR3 reads TGTGCCAGCAGCCTAACGAGAAGGGTCGGTGAAAAACTGTTTTTT.

The chain uses TRBV9 and TRBJ2-1; 13 nucleotides align to TRBD2. This CDR3 region has 16 residues. The junction had 6 bases not matched to a gene; V was cut back by 1 base and J by 8 bases. Germline V gene data show CDR1 as SGDLS and CDR2 as YYNGEE. CDR3 nucleotide sequence: TGTGCCAGCAGCGTAATGTGGACTAGCGGGAGCGATGAGCAGTTCTTC. The encoded protein is CASSVMWTSGSDEQFF.

This clonotype was recorded a few times. The chain links TRBV6-5 to TRBJ1-2; maybe TRBD1 (5 bases). CDR3 length: 14 amino acids. The germline V gene has CDR1 MNHEY and CDR2 SVGAGI. V was clipped by 0 bases and J by 5 bases, with 10 bases between them. CDR3 amino acids: CASSYSREGYGYTF. Written as DNA, the CDR3 is TGTGCCAGCAGTTACTCCAGGGAAGGATATGGCTACACCTTC.

This clonotype was counted only a few times. The chain carries TRBV20-1 and TRBJ2-7, with a tentative D call TRBD1 (6 bases). The CDR3 length is 13 residues. Trimming took 3 bases from V and 4 from J, leaving 13 bases between them. Per germline, CDR1 DFQATT and CDR2 SNEGSKA (reference sequence). CDR3 DNA: TGCAGTGCTAGGTCAGGGGAATTTTACGAGCAGTACTTC. Its translation is CSARSGEFYEQYF.

The gene calls are TRBV20-1 and TRBJ2-4, with unresolved D. The J call may be in error: the DNA end matches TRBJ2-7 better. CDR3 size: 15 residues. CDR1 is DFQATT, CDR2 SNEGSKA, per germline (reference sequence). Written as DNA, the CDR3 is TGCAGTGCTAGCCGCCCGTTGGGGTTGTCCTACGAGCAGTACTTC. Amino acids: CSASRPLGLSYEQYF.

This chain joins TRBV9 and TRBJ2-3, with D uncertain. Per germline, CDR1 SGDLS and CDR2 YYNGEE. Trimming cost V 6 bases and J 4 bases, with 15 bases left between them. The CDR3 runs to 14 residues. The CDR3 region has the DNA TGTGCCAGCACGGAAGGTTGGGCGGCAGATACGCAGTATTTT. It codes for CASTEGWAADTQYF.

This clonotype was counted a few times. V is TRBV6-5 and J is TRBJ2-7; D might be TRBD1 or TRBD2, each matching 5 bases. CDR3 length equals 15 residues. The V end was cut by 4 bases, the J end by 4 bases, with 17 bases between. Looked up from germline, CDR1 is MNHEY and CDR2 is SVGAGI. CDR3 residues: CASSSRLLGRYEQYF. CDR3 coding DNA: TGTGCCAGCAGTTCCAGGCTGTTGGGACGATACGAGCAGTACTTC.

The chain links TRBV20-1 to TRBJ2-7, with D unclear. Germline assignment: CDR1 DFQATT and CDR2 SNEGSKA (reference sequence). V shed 0 bases and J shed 2 bases, with 8 bases lying between them. This CDR3 is 13 amino acids long. CDR3 DNA: TGCAGTGCTAGAGATCTGTCGACCTACGAGCAGTACTTC. This encodes CSARDLSTYEQYF.

This clonotype turned up a few times. The chain joins TRBV6-6 to TRBJ2-5, with D unclear. The end of the DNA aligns better with TRBJ2-7, so the J call may be wrong. Germline V lookup: CDR1 MNHNY, CDR2 SVGAGI (reference sequence). The CDR3 has 16 amino acids. CDR3 in amino acids: CASTTSMGTATYEQYF. CDR3 coding DNA: TGTGCCAGCACCACCTCTATGGGCACTGCCACCTACGAGCAGTACTTC.

This clonotype was observed at least ten times. The chain is built from TRBV27 and TRBJ2-7; 12 positions agree with TRBD1. V shed 9 bases and J 5 bases; nucleotides not matched to a gene: 14. This CDR3 region has 16 residues. Germline CDR1 is MNHEY and CDR2 is SMNVEV (reference sequence). CDR3 DNA: TGTGCCAGTAATGGGACAGGGGGCGTTAAAAACCACGAGCAGTACTTC. It codes for CASNGTGGVKNHEQYF.

CDR3 residues: CASLMGGIGDTQYF. CDR3 DNA: TGTGCCAGCTTGATGGGCGGGATAGGAGATACGCAGTATTTT. This sequence joins TRBV7-2 and TRBJ2-3, with a tentative D call TRBD2 (6 bases). Trimming removed 8 bases from V and 5 bases from J, with 17 bases in between. The CDR3 consists of 14 residues. Germline V CDR1 and CDR2: SGHTA, FQGNSA. The full variable domain, in which reference TRBV7-2 and TRBJ2-3 provide the parts outside the CDR3, is GAGVSQSPSNKVTEKGKDVELRCDPISGHTALYWYRQSLGQGLEFLIYFQGNSAPDKSGLPSDRFSAERTGGSVSTLTIQRTQQEDSAVYLCASLMGGIGDTQYFGPGTRLTVL.

The chain links TRBV11-2 to TRBJ2-7; unclear D gene. The ends were cut back, 3 bases at V and 0 bases at J, with 9 bases in the middle. Germline V gene data show CDR1 as SGHAT and CDR2 as FQNNGV. The CDR3 sequence is 14 residues long. The CDR3 here is CASSLGPYSYEQYF. The CDR3 coding sequence is TGTGCCAGCAGCTTGGGCCCCTACTCCTACGAGCAGTACTTC. Full variable domain (outside the CDR3, taken from reference TRBV11-2 and TRBJ2-7): EAGVAQSPRYKIIEKRQSVAFWCNPISGHATLYWYQQILGQGPKLLIQFQNNGVVDDSQLPKDRFSAERLKGVDSTLKIQPAKLEDSAVYLCASSLGPYSYEQYFGPGTRLTVT.

CDR3 protein: CASSGRNPYQETQYF. CDR3 nucleotides: TGTGCCAGCAGCGGACGGAACCCTTACCAAGAGACCCAGTACTTC. The chain carries TRBV7-2 and TRBJ2-5; D gene uncertain. There are 15 residues in the CDR3. Germline CDR1 is SGHTA and CDR2 is FQGNSA. V dropped 5 bases and J dropped 0 bases, with 13 bases sitting between them.

In this sample, this clonotype turned up once. The rearrangement uses TRBV7-2 and TRBJ2-7; D may be TRBD1 (7 bases). This CDR3 has 15 residues. Germline CDR1 is SGHTA and CDR2 is FQGNSA. The germline V and J ends were trimmed by 1 base and 5 bases, with 15 bases remaining between them. The CDR3 region is CASSLDGRGVDEQYF. CDR3 nucleotide sequence: TGTGCCAGCAGCTTAGATGGCAGGGGGGTGGACGAGCAGTACTTC.

The chain combines TRBV29-1 with TRBJ2-3; tentative D call: TRBD1 (6 bases). The CDR3 spans 14 residues. The V gene's germline CDR1 is SQVTM and CDR2 ANQGSEA. Trimming took 5 bases from V and 2 from J, leaving 14 bases between them. The CDR3 protein is CSVRVGASTDTQYF. In DNA form, the CDR3 reads TGCAGCGTTCGTGTGGGGGCCTCCACAGATACGCAGTATTTT.

The chain uses TRBV6-5 and TRBJ2-5; D might be TRBD2 (6 bases). The germline V gene has CDR1 MNHEY and CDR2 SVGAGI. The CDR3 sequence is 16 residues long. With 2 bases removed from V and 4 bases from J, the gap between germline ends came to 17 bases. CDR3 protein: CASSYGGLAGGETQYF. DNA for the CDR3: TGTGCCAGCAGTTACGGGGGACTCGCCGGGGGAGAGACCCAGTACTTC.

V is TRBV6-2 or TRBV6-3 and J is TRBJ1-2, with 10 positions matching TRBD1. CDR3 size: 16 residues. Germline values: CDR1 MNHEY, CDR2 SVGEGT. J lost 4 bases, V lost 2 bases, and 7 bases had no gene match. The CDR3 DNA reads TGTGCCAGCAGTTACCTGGGACAGGGGTCGAGCTATGGCTACACCTTC. This gives the protein CASSYLGQGSSYGYTF.

The genes are TRBV28 and TRBJ1-6, with D unresolved. Deletions cut 8 bases from V and 0 bases from J, with 11 bases between. CDR1 and CDR2 (germline): MDHEN, SYDVKM. This CDR3 is built from 15 residues. CDR3 nucleotides: TGTGCCAGCGATCCAGGTTTCTCCTATAATTCACCCCTCCACTTT. Translated: CASDPGFSYNSPLHF.

About this clonotype: At one of its ends the junction is not consistent with the germline gene, which may arise from a read error. J is TRBJ2-7 and V is TRBV28; D is possibly TRBD2 (6 bases). The J call may be wrong; the DNA end is better matched by TRBJ2-5. The CDR3 covers 12 residues. Germline CDR1 reads MDHEN; CDR2 reads SYDVKM. In DNA form, the CDR3 reads TGTACCAGCAGTCGGTTGCGGGGGACCCAGTACTTC. Residues: CTSSRLRGTQYF.

V usage is TRBV4-3 and J usage is TRBJ2-4; possibly TRBD2 for D (6 bases). The CDR3 sequence is 16 residues long. V lost 4 bases to trimming and J lost 0 bases, with 13 bases between them. Germline V lookup: CDR1 LGHNA, CDR2 YSLEER. In nucleotides, the CDR3 is TGCGCCAGCAGCCCGGGGACTGTCCTAGCCAAAAACATTCAGTACTTC. It specifies CASSPGTVLAKNIQYF.

This clonotype was counted once. The V call is TRBV7-3, the J call TRBJ2-3; D call uncertain. V dropped 5 bases and J dropped 6 bases, with 12 bases sitting between them. The germline V gene has CDR1 SGHTA and CDR2 FQGTGA. The CDR3 is 13 residues long. The CDR3 loop reads CASSPQLWDTQYF. CDR3 in DNA: TGTGCCAGCAGCCCCCAACTTTGGGATACGCAGTATTTT.

The chain combines TRBV4-3 with TRBJ2-1; no clear D. The germline V gene has CDR1 LGHNA and CDR2 YSLEER. The CDR3 is made up of 13 amino acids. V was shortened by 1 base and J by 9 bases, with 10 bases between the two germline ends. DNA for the CDR3: TGCGCCAGCAGCCAAGTTACGGGCGGTGAGCAGTTCTTC. Translated, it gives CASSQVTGGEQFF.